The T cell receptor beta chain described here comes from a study of T cell changes during pregnancy in multiple sclerosis. Sequenced by immunoSEQ multiplex PCR; TCRdb stores in-frame clones only, minus some. The data contain tens of thousands of clones, about 91% of them singletons. This clonotype originated in a female donor with multiple sclerosis, enrolled in a pregnancy study. The sequenced sample was CD4+ T cells from peripheral blood mononuclear cells, obtained in the third trimester of pregnancy.

CDR3 nucleotides: TGTGCCAGCAGCTTGTCCTTAGCAAACTATGGCTACACCTTC. Translated: CASSLSLANYGYTF. This chain uses TRBV5-8 with TRBJ1-2; D is uncertain. The CDR3 loop spans 14 amino acids. Germline V gene sequence: CDR1 SGHTS, CDR2 YDEGEE. Trimming removed 1 base from V and 2 bases from J, with 9 bases in between.